Listed here are 15 T cell receptor beta chains from one sample, sequenced in a study of shared clonotypes between healthy human individuals. TCRdb's table, derived via immunoSEQ multiplex PCR, lists solely in-frame clones and lacks some. The sample lists about 1 million clones, more than 60% occurring once. The sequencing input was memory CD4+ T cells sorted from blood. As to subset: CD45RA-negative fraction. All receptors come from a man younger than 35 in good health.

This clone came up once. V usage is TRBV2 and J usage is TRBJ1-1, with 9 bases matching TRBD1. This CDR3 spans 13 amino acids. V trimming: 11 bases; J trimming: 3 bases; junction bases outside the gene matches: 7. Germline V lookup: CDR1 SNHLY, CDR2 FYNNEI. CDR3 bases: TGTGCCGCAAGGGACAGGGCGGACACTGAAGCTTTCTTT. This gives the protein CAARDRADTEAFF.

The V gene is TRBV19, the J gene TRBJ1-1; D remains unclear. The CDR3 loop spans 9 amino acids. Germline V lookup: CDR1 LNHDA, CDR2 SQIVND (reference sequence). Trimming pared 9 bases from V and 11 bases from J, leaving 10 bases between. DNA of the CDR3: TGTGCCAGAGTATATAGGGCTTTCTTT. This codes for CARVYRAFF.

The V and J genes are TRBV2 and TRBJ1-4; no reliable D call. The CDR3 length is 13 residues. CDR1 is SNHLY and CDR2 is FYNNEI in the germline V gene. V lost 5 bases and J 4 bases, leaving 8 bases between the germline ends. The CDR3 region is CASSKGNNEKLFF. CDR3 sequence (DNA): TGTGCCAGCAGTAAGGGTAATAATGAAAAACTGTTTTTT.

To note about this clone: This sample includes further DNA sequences coding for the same CDR3. The chain recombines TRBV28 with TRBJ1-4; D not resolved. The CDR3 loop spans 12 amino acids. Germline CDR1 reads MDHEN; CDR2 reads SYDVKM. V was trimmed by 6 bases and J by 5 bases, leaving 7 bases between them. The CDR3 here is CASRAGNEKLFF. The CDR3 DNA reads as TGTGCCAGCAGGGCAGGAAATGAAAAACTGTTTTTT.

The genes are TRBV11-2 and TRBJ1-2, with 7 bases fitting TRBD1. The CDR3 runs to 14 residues. Germline V gene lookup returns CDR1 SGHAT and CDR2 FQNNGV. V lost 6 bases and J lost 8; bases outside the gene matches: 12. CDR3 protein: CASRDQGEYTGYTF. DNA for the CDR3: TGTGCCAGCAGAGATCAGGGGGAATACACAGGCTACACCTTC.

With regard to this clone: Its ends do not fully match the called genes, so a read error is possible. This chain links TRBV4-2 with TRBJ2-3, with 7 nucleotides matching TRBD1. There are 15 residues in the CDR3. Germline CDR1 LGHNA, CDR2 YNFKEQ. The DNA for the CDR3 is TGTGCCAGCAGCCAATCAGGACAGGACACAGATCCGCAGTATTTT. Protein product: CASSQSGQDTDPQYF.

The chain is built from TRBV4-1 and TRBJ2-4; TRBD1 matches 9 bases. The CDR3 contains 19 residues. V shed 0 bases and J 1 base; nucleotides not matched to a gene: 10. The germline V gene encodes CDR1 MGHRA and CDR2 YSYEKL. The CDR3 sequence: CASSQEGQGFREAKNIQYF. In DNA form, the CDR3 reads TGCGCCAGCAGCCAAGAGGGACAGGGCTTCCGGGAGGCCAAAAACATTCAGTACTTC.

The rearrangement links TRBV19 to TRBJ1-2, with unresolved D. Deletions cut 3 bases from V and 1 base from J, with 9 bases between. The CDR3 is 14 residues long. The germline gives CDR1 LNHDA, CDR2 SQIVND (reference sequence). The CDR3 region has the DNA TGTGCCAGTAGTATTAGTAACGGTAACTATGGCTACACCTTC. Translating it yields CASSISNGNYGYTF.

This clone was seen only once. The chain has TRBV11-3 and TRBJ2-2; D gene uncertain. This CDR3 region has 13 residues. Trimming stripped 4 bases from V and 6 bases from J, with 9 bases between. Germline CDR1 and CDR2: SGHNT and YENEEA. CDR3 sequence (DNA): TGTGCCAGCAGCTCCGGGTCCTCCGGGGAGCTGTTTTTT. Protein product: CASSSGSSGELFF.

This clone was seen only a few times. Other DNA sequences of this sample code for an identical CDR3. V usage is TRBV6-5 and J usage is TRBJ2-7; D ambiguous. The V end lost 2 bases, the J end lost 3 bases, and 8 bases lay between the germline ends. CDR3 length equals 13 residues. CDR1 is MNHEY and CDR2 is SVGAGI in the germline V gene. CDR3 nucleotides: TGTGCCAGCAGTTACGCTCCTGGCTACGAGCAGTACTTC. Its translation is CASSYAPGYEQYF.

To note about this clone: The same CDR3 arises from other DNA sequences in this sample as well. The chain combines TRBV5-1 with TRBJ1-5; 8 bases are a match to TRBD1. Losses at the gene ends were 1 base for V and 5 bases for J; bases not matched to a gene: 2. The CDR3 sequence is 14 residues long. Germline-derived CDR1 and CDR2 are SGHRS and YFSETQ. CDR3 loop: CASSLTGGDQPQHF. The CDR3 nucleotides are TGCGCCAGCAGCTTGACAGGGGGGGATCAGCCCCAGCATTTT.

The chain joins TRBV2 to TRBJ2-7; D is unclear. Germline CDR1 reads SNHLY; CDR2 reads FYNNEI. Trimming removed 6 bases at V and 1 base at J, with 7 bases between. This CDR3 is built from 12 residues. CDR3 residues: CASRGESYEQYF. DNA of the CDR3: TGTGCCAGCAGGGGTGAGTCCTACGAGCAGTACTTC.

The chain couples TRBV2 to TRBJ1-5; D gene uncertain. V dropped 4 bases and J dropped 3 bases, with 10 bases sitting between them. The CDR3 totals 14 residues. Germline lookup yields CDR1 SNHLY and CDR2 FYNNEI. The DNA of the CDR3 is TGTGCCAGCAGTGTATGGGGATCCAATCAGCCCCAGCATTTT. This translates into CASSVWGSNQPQHF. Based on the CDR3 plus reference TRBV2 and TRBJ1-5, the full variable domain is EPEVTQTPSHQVTQMGQEVILRCVPISNHLYFYWYRQILGQKVEFLVSFYNNEISEKSEIFDDQFSVERPDGSNFTLKIRSTKLEDSAMYFCASSVWGSNQPQHFGDGTRLSIL.

The rearrangement links TRBV2 to TRBJ1-3; D gene ambiguous. This CDR3 has 14 residues. Trimming pared 8 bases from V and 0 bases from J, leaving 11 bases between. Germline-derived CDR1 and CDR2 are SNHLY and FYNNEI. This CDR3 is CASRGSVSGNTIYF. CDR3 bases: TGTGCCAGCCGAGGCAGCGTCTCTGGAAACACCATATATTTT. Together with reference TRBV2 and TRBJ1-3, the CDR3 gives the full variable domain: EPEVTQTPSHQVTQMGQEVILRCVPISNHLYFYWYRQILGQKVEFLVSFYNNEISEKSEIFDDQFSVERPDGSNFTLKIRSTKLEDSAMYFCASRGSVSGNTIYFGEGSWLTVV.

This sequence joins TRBV6-5 and TRBJ2-1; D might be TRBD2 (5 bases). CDR1 and CDR2 (germline): MNHEY, SVGAGI. This CDR3 region has 13 residues. The V end was cut by 6 bases, the J end by 9 bases, with 15 bases between. The chain's CDR3 is CASRNRLASEQFF. DNA for the CDR3: TGTGCCAGCAGGAATCGCCTAGCTTCTGAGCAGTTCTTC.